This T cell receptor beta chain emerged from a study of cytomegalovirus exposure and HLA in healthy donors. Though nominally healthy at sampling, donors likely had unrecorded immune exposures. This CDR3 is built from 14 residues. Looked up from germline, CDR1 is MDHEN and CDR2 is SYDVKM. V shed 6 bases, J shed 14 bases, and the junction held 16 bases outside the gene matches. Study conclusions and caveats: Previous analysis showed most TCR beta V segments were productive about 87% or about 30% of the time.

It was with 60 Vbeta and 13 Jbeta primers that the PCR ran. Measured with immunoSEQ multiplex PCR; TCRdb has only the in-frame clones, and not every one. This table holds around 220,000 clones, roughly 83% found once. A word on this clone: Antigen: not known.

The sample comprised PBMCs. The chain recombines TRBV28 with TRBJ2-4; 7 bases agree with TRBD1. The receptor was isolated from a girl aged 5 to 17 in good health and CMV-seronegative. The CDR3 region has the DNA TGTGCCAGCAGACCGACAGGGTCCGGTCCTGATAAGTACTTC. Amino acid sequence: CASRPTGSGPDKYF.